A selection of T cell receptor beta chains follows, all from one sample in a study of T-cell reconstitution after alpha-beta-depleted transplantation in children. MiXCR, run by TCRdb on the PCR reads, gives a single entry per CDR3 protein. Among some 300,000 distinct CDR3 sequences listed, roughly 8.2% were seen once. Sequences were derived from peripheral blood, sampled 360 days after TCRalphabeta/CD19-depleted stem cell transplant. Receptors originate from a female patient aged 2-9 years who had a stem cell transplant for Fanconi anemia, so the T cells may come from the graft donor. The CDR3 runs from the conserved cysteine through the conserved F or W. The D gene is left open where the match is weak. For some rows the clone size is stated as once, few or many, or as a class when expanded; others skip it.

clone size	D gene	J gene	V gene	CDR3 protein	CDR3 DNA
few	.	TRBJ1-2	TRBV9	CASSASPQEDGYTF	TGTGCCAGCAGCGCCTCTCCCCAGGAAGATGGCTACACCTTC
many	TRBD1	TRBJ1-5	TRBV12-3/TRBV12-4	CASSSRTGGVNQPQHF	TGTGCCAGCAGTTCCCGGACAGGGGGTGTAAATCAGCCCCAGCATTTT
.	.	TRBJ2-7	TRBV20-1	CSARGQAEGGSDYEQYF	TGCAGTGCTAGGGGCCAGGCTGAGGGGGGGTCAGACTACGAGCAGTACTTC
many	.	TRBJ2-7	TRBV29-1	CSVRTGYEQYF	TGCAGCGTTAGGACTGGCTACGAGCAGTACTTC
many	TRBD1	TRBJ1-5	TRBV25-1	CASSESGTGGGIGQPQHF	TGTGCCAGCAGTGAATCCGGGACAGGGGGCGGAATCGGTCAGCCCCAGCATTTT
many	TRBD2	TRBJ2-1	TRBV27	CASRLLAGVVEFF	TGTGCCAGCCGACTACTAGCGGGAGTGGTTGAGTTCTTC
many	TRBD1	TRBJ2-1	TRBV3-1	CASRRMGQYHNEQFF	TGTGCCAGCAGAAGAATGGGACAGTATCACAATGAGCAGTTCTTC
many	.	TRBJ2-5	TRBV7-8	CASSLVSLETQYF	TGTGCCAGCAGCTTAGTTTCGTTAGAGACCCAGTACTTC
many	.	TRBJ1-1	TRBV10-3	CAISPRGDGEAFF	TGTGCCATCAGCCCCCGGGGGGACGGTGAAGCTTTCTTT
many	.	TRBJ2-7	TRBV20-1	CSARDLGMDEQYF	TGCAGTGCTAGAGATCTCGGAATGGACGAGCAGTACTTC
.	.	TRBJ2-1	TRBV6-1	CASSPLRAENEQFF	TGTGCCAGCAGTCCTCTGCGTGCAGAAAATGAGCAGTTCTTC
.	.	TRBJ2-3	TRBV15	CATSKDRGGTDTQYF	TGTGCCACCAGCAAGGATAGGGGGGGGACAGATACGCAGTATTTT
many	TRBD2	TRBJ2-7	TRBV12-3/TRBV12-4	CASSALAGNSEQYF	TGTGCCAGCAGTGCCCTAGCGGGGAATTCCGAGCAGTACTTC
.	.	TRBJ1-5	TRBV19	CASSINKGQPQHF	TGTGCCAGTAGTATAAATAAGGGTCAGCCCCAGCATTTT
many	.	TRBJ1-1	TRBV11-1	CASSLSRWGTEAFF	TGTGCCAGCAGCCTCTCCCGGTGGGGGACTGAAGCTTTCTTT
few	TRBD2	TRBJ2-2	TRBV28	CASSPPPGLAGSGELFF	TGTGCCAGCAGTCCCCCCCCGGGACTAGCGGGGTCGGGGGAGCTGTTTTTT
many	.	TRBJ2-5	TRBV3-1	CASSQESQETQYF	TGTGCCAGCAGCCAAGAGAGCCAAGAGACCCAGTACTTC
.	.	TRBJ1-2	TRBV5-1	CASSLEAGIANGYTF	TGCGCCAGCAGCTTGGAGGCCGGTATCGCGAATGGCTACACCTTC
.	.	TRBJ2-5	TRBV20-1	CSVPGTWETQYF	TGCAGTGTACCAGGGACTTGGGAGACCCAGTACTTC
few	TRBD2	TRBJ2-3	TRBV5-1	CASNDGLAGLGSGTDTQYF	TGCGCCAGCAACGACGGACTAGCGGGACTGGGCTCTGGCACAGATACGCAGTATTTT
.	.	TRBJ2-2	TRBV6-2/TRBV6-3	CASNQGLHTGELFF	TGTGCCAGCAATCAGGGTTTGCACACCGGGGAGCTGTTTTTT
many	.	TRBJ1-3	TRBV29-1	CSVERDGTGNTIYF	TGCAGCGTTGAAAGGGACGGGACTGGAAACACCATATATTTT
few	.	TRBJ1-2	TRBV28	CASSGNRVGYTF	TGTGCCAGCAGTGGGAACCGAGTCGGCTACACCTTC
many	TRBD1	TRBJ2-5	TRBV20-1	CSASPGQGQTQYF	TGCAGTGCTTCACCGGGACAGGGGCAGACCCAGTACTTC
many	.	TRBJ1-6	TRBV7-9	CASSREVGSPLHF	TGTGCCAGCAGCCGTGAGGTGGGATCACCCCTCCACTTT
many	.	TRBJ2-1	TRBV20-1	CSARSPLAKAYNEQFF	TGCAGTGCTAGATCTCCTCTAGCGAAGGCCTACAATGAGCAGTTCTTC
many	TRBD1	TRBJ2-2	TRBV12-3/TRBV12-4	CASSLQGAGELFF	TGTGCCAGCAGTTTACAGGGGGCCGGGGAGCTGTTTTTT
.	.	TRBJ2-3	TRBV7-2	CASSPGGAHGTDTQYF	TGTGCCAGCAGCCCCGGTGGGGCCCATGGCACAGATACGCAGTATTTT
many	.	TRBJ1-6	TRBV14	CASSQAIESVIYF	TGTGCCAGCAGCCAAGCGATTGAATCGGTCATCTACTTT
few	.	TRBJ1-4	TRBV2	CASSEMVTTPSSGKLFF	TGTGCCAGCAGTGAAATGGTCACCACCCCCTCGAGTGGAAAACTGTTTTTT
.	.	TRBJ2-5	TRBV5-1	CASSLFGRGALQETQYF	TGCGCCAGCAGCTTGTTCGGGCGGGGTGCCCTCCAAGAGACCCAGTACTTC
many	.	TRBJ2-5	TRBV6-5	CASSYSWGLETQYF	TGTGCCAGCAGTTACTCGTGGGGGCTGGAGACCCAGTACTTC
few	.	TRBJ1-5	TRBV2	CASSESHTMSNQPQHF	TGTGCCAGCAGTGAAAGTCACACTATGAGCAATCAGCCCCAGCATTTT
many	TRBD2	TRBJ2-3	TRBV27	CASILPKSSGRITDTQYF	TGTGCCAGCATCCTCCCCAAATCTAGCGGGAGAATCACAGATACGCAGTATTTT
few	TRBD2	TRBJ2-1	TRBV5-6	CASSVGGNSYNEQFF	TGTGCCAGCAGCGTCGGGGGGAACTCCTACAATGAGCAGTTCTTC
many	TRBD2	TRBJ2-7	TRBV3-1	CASSRNPPSGRVHEQYF	TGTGCCAGCAGCCGAAACCCTCCTAGCGGGAGGGTCCACGAGCAGTACTTC
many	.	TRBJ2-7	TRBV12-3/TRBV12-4	CASRSSGTYEQYF	TGTGCCAGCAGGAGTAGCGGAACATACGAGCAGTACTTC
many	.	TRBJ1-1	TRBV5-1	CASSTHTGMTEAFF	TGCGCCAGCAGCACCCACACAGGGATGACTGAAGCTTTCTTT
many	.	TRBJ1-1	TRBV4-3	CASSRGQGLGNTEAFF	TGCGCCAGCAGCCGCGGACAAGGGCTTGGGAACACTGAAGCTTTCTTT
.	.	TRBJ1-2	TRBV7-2	CASSPLRYDYGYTF	TGTGCCAGCAGCCCCCTTCGGTACGACTATGGCTACACCTTC
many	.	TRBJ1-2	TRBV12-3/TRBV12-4	CASSFNLPNKGTGYTF	TGTGCCAGCAGTTTTAACCTACCCAATAAAGGGACTGGCTACACCTTC
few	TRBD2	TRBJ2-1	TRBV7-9	CASSLAVLAGGDEQFF	TGTGCCAGCAGCTTAGCGGTACTAGCGGGGGGAGATGAGCAGTTCTTC